This T cell receptor (beta chain) emerged from a study of shared clonotypes between healthy human individuals. Study details: Sampling drew on donors who were a couple of women and a few men aged 18 to 49. There were three CD4 naive, three CD4 memory, two CD8 naive and one CD8 memory plates per donor. Overall study findings and caveats: Only a few donors were included, so the genetic and exposure-history diversity represented was limited.

On this clone itself: Antigen unknown.

Here immunoSEQ multiplex PCR was the method, and the copy in TCRdb shows in-frame clones only, minus some. Of a few hundred thousand clones listed, less than 98% are singletons. Everyone who donated was a Caucasian adult who lived in Nashville, Tennessee. The V and J ends lost 3 bases and 2 bases respectively, with 19 bases between them. This CDR3 has 17 residues. Germline V gene data show CDR1 as SGHVS and CDR2 as FNYEAQ. The chain links TRBV7-6 to TRBJ2-5; D remains unclear. This receptor was obtained from a woman in her twenties or thirties in good health. Sequencing was performed on naive CD4+ T cells sorted from blood. Subset defined: CD45RA+ positively selected. The CDR3 loop reads CASSFSRRSPLQETQYF. CDR3 nucleotide sequence: TGTGCCAGCAGCTTTTCTAGACGGAGCCCCTTACAAGAGACCCAGTACTTC.